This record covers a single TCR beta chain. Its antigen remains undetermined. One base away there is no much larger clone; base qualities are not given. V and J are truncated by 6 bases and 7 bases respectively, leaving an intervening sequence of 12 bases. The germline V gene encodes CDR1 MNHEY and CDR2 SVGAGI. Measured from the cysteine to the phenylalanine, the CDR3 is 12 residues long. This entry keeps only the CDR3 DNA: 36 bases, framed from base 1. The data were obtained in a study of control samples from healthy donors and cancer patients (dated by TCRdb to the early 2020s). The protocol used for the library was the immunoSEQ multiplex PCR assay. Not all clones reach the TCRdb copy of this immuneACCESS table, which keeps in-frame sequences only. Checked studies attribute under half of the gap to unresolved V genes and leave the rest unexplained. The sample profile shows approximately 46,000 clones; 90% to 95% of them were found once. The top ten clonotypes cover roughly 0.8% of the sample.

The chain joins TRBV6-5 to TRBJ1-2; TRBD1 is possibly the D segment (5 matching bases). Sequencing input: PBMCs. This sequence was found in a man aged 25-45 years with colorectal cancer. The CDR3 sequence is CASSPDRTGYTF. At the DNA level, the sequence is TGTGCCAGCAGCCCAGACAGAACTGGCTACACCTTC.